Each of the 27 T cell receptor beta chains below was sequenced from the same sample in a study of metastatic and nonmetastatic thyroid tumors. Thyroid surgery had not been preceded by any treatment in any patient. TCRdb reanalyzed the PCR reads with MiXCR. The sample contains tens of thousands of clones, roughly a sixth of which appear only once. Source material: blood. Receptors originate from a male donor with papillary thyroid cancer or a benign thyroid nodule (not recorded which). Some clones in this sample may be carry-over from other donors' samples.

This clone was picked up many times. The chain links TRBV10-3 to TRBJ2-5; D gene uncertain. CDR3 length: 13 amino acids. The germline V and J ends were trimmed by 4 bases and 5 bases, with 11 bases remaining between them. Germline CDR1 reads ENHRY; CDR2 reads SYGVKD. The CDR3 loop reads CAISGSARETQYF. CDR3 in DNA: TGTGCCATCAGTGGAAGCGCCCGGGAGACCCAGTACTTC.

This clone showed up many times. V is TRBV3-1 and J is TRBJ1-1; no clear D gene. Germline values: CDR1 LGHDT, CDR2 YNNKEL (reference sequence). The CDR3 runs to 12 residues. The V end lost 0 bases, the J end lost 6 bases, and 5 bases lay between the germline ends. CDR3 protein: CASSQDRAEAFF. CDR3 DNA sequence: TGTGCCAGCAGCCAAGATAGGGCTGAAGCTTTCTTT.

Many counts were recorded for this clone. The rearrangement joins TRBV24-1 to TRBJ2-5, with 9 bases fitting TRBD2. The CDR3 consists of 15 residues. V shed 3 bases, J shed 2 bases, and the junction held 3 bases outside the gene matches. Germline loops: CDR1 KGHDR, CDR2 SFDVKD. The DNA for the CDR3 is TGTGCCACCAGTGATCAGACTAGCGGTCAAGAGACCCAGTACTTC. It codes for CATSDQTSGQETQYF.

The rearrangement uses TRBV20-1 and TRBJ1-1; D unclear. The germline gives CDR1 DFQATT, CDR2 SNEGSKA (reference sequence). CDR3 size: 15 residues. Between the trimmed V and J ends, which lost 5 bases and 1 base, there was a span of 17 bases. The CDR3 DNA sequence: TGCAGTGCTCGGGGTAAGAACACGTGGAACACTGAAGCTTTCTTT. As protein: CSARGKNTWNTEAFF.

This clone has a handful of counts. The chain carries TRBV6-1 and TRBJ2-3, with a weak D call TRBD2 (6 bases). Germline lookup yields CDR1 MNHNS and CDR2 SASEGT. The ends were cut back, 2 bases at V and 2 bases at J, with 14 bases in the middle. The length of the CDR3 is 16 residues. CDR3 loop: CASSELKRAYTDTQYF. The CDR3 DNA is TGTGCCAGCAGTGAATTGAAGCGGGCCTACACAGATACGCAGTATTTT.

This clone is labeled medium-sized. The chain uses TRBV6-1 and TRBJ1-5; D is perhaps TRBD1 (5 bases). V was pared by 3 bases and J by 2 bases, with 14 bases between. The CDR3 is 16 residues long. From germline, CDR1 is MNHNS and CDR2 SASEGT. Here the CDR3 DNA reads TGTGCCAGCAGTGATTCGGAGGGGCAGGGCAATCAGCCCCAGCATTTT. Translation: CASSDSEGQGNQPQHF.

Ten or more counts support this clone. J is TRBJ2-3 and V is TRBV5-1; 9 bases are shared with TRBD1. The CDR3 is 14 residues long. Germline CDR1 is SGHRS and CDR2 is YFSETQ. V was pared by 2 bases and J by 4 bases, with 2 bases of the junction left unmatched. The CDR3: CASSFGQGSDTQYF. The DNA for the CDR3 is TGCGCCAGCAGCTTTGGACAGGGGTCAGATACGCAGTATTTT.

This clone was seen ten or more times. The chain combines TRBV29-1 with TRBJ1-2; D gene unclear. Germline values: CDR1 SQVTM, CDR2 ANQGSEA. The CDR3 contains 11 residues. V was pared by 4 bases and J by 5 bases, with 8 bases between. The CDR3 region has the DNA TGCAGCGTTGTAACGGATTATGGCTACACCTTC. This gives the protein CSVVTDYGYTF.

Many counts were recorded for this clone. This CDR3 reads CASMTSGAQWDNEQFF. CDR3 nucleotide sequence: TGTGCCAGTATGACTAGCGGGGCCCAATGGGACAATGAGCAGTTCTTC. The chain has TRBV11-2 and TRBJ2-1; 11 bases are a match to TRBD2. Looked up from germline, CDR1 is SGHAT and CDR2 is FQNNGV. V shed 9 bases and J 5 bases; nucleotides not matched to a gene: 12. There are 16 residues in the CDR3.

This clone was recorded many times. The chain carries TRBV29-1 and TRBJ1-2; D is unclear. With 7 bases removed from V and 4 bases from J, the gap between germline ends came to 10 bases. Germline loops: CDR1 SQVTM, CDR2 ANQGSEA. There are 11 residues in the CDR3. The CDR3 bases are TGCAGCGCTTGGGATAGCTATGGCTACACCTTC. Its protein product is CSAWDSYGYTF.

This clone was recorded at least ten times. The chain couples TRBV2 to TRBJ2-3, with 8 bases identical to TRBD2. The CDR3 consists of 15 residues. The J segment lost 4 bases and the V segment lost 4 bases, leaving 7 bases of the junction unmatched. Germline values: CDR1 SNHLY, CDR2 FYNNEI. Here the CDR3 reads CASSVGGRNADTQYF. Here the CDR3 DNA reads TGTGCCAGCAGTGTGGGCGGGAGGAACGCAGATACGCAGTATTTT.

There are many counts of this clone. V and J are TRBV19 and TRBJ2-3; D ambiguous. CDR1 is LNHDA, CDR2 SQIVND, per germline (reference sequence). Trimming left V 5 bases short and J 4 bases short, with 13 bases between. The CDR3 is made up of 14 amino acids. The CDR3 is CASSYRQTADTQYF. DNA for the CDR3: TGTGCCAGTAGTTATCGGCAAACAGCAGATACGCAGTATTTT.

The V and J genes are TRBV7-2 and TRBJ2-7; TRBD2 aligns across 7 bases. J was trimmed by 5 bases and V by 1 base; bases with no gene match: 8. This CDR3 contains 15 residues. CDR1 and CDR2 from the germline V gene are SGHTA and FQGNSA. In nucleotides, the CDR3 is TGTGCCAGCAGCTTAGAAGCGGGGAGCTACAACGAGCAGTACTTC. Amino acids: CASSLEAGSYNEQYF.

The rearrangement joins TRBV28 to TRBJ1-4; tentatively, D is TRBD1 (6 bases). The V gene lost 6 bases and the J gene lost 8 bases, with 19 bases spanning the gap. In germline, CDR1 is MDHEN, CDR2 SYDVKM. The CDR3 consists of 15 residues. The CDR3 region has the DNA TGTGCCAGCAGAACTATTACAGGGCTCAGGGAAAAACTGTTTTTT. This translates into CASRTITGLREKLFF.

This clone has a count of ten or more. This chain uses TRBV24-1 with TRBJ2-2; TRBD2 agrees at 7 bases. This CDR3 is built from 15 residues. J gave up 3 bases and V 3 bases, and 3 bases lay outside the gene matches. Per germline, CDR1 KGHDR and CDR2 SFDVKD. CDR3 bases: TGTGCCACCAGTGATCAAGCGGGATACACCGGGGAGCTGTTTTTT. This codes for CATSDQAGYTGELFF.

This clone was seen a few times. The J gene is TRBJ1-2, the V gene TRBV6-5, with D possibly matching TRBD1 (5 bases). Germline values: CDR1 MNHEY, CDR2 SVGAGI. The CDR3 runs 16 residues. The V gene lost 2 bases and the J gene lost 4 bases, with 17 bases spanning the gap. In nucleotides, the CDR3 is TGTGCCAGCAGTTACAGGTCGACAGCCTGGGTCTATGGCTACACCTTC. This sequence encodes CASSYRSTAWVYGYTF.

The chain has TRBV5-1 and TRBJ2-3; 11 bases align to TRBD1. V lost 3 bases to trimming and J lost 5 bases; unmatched junction nucleotides: 2. CDR3 length: 14 residues. CDR1 and CDR2 (germline): SGHRS, YFSETQ. CDR3 sequence: CASSSGTGGDTQYF. CDR3 nucleotides: TGCGCCAGCAGCTCAGGGACAGGGGGAGATACGCAGTATTTT.

This clone appeared a few times. The V gene is TRBV12-3 or TRBV12-4, the J gene TRBJ2-5; 9 bases are shared with TRBD1. This CDR3 has 16 amino acids. The V and J ends lost 3 bases and 4 bases, in that order; junction bases with no gene match: 9. In DNA form, the CDR3 reads TGTGCCAGCAGTTTGCCCACGGGACAGGGAGGAGAGACCCAGTACTTC. This sequence encodes CASSLPTGQGGETQYF.

The chain carries TRBV18 and TRBJ1-5, with TRBD1 identical over 9 bases. CDR1 and CDR2 (germline): KGHSH, LQKENI. The CDR3 contains 15 residues. V shed 4 bases, J shed 6 bases, and the junction held 7 bases outside the gene matches. The CDR3 region is CASSLTGGGSQPQHF. The CDR3 bases are TGTGCCAGCTCACTCACAGGGGGCGGAAGTCAGCCCCAGCATTTT.

This clone was counted many times. The chain is built from TRBV29-1 and TRBJ2-3; D is perhaps TRBD2 (6 bases). The CDR3 contains 14 residues. V gave up 4 bases and J gave up 4 bases, with 15 bases separating them. The germline V gene encodes CDR1 SQVTM and CDR2 ANQGSEA. The CDR3 DNA reads TGCAGCGTTGTGGGGGGACCAGGAGCAGATACGCAGTATTTT. Translating gives CSVVGGPGADTQYF.

A note on this clone: One end of the junction is discordant with germline, which a read error may explain. The J gene is TRBJ2-2, the V gene TRBV7-9; TRBD2 might be the D (6 bases). CDR1 and CDR2 from the germline V gene are SEHNR and FQNEAQ (reference sequence). This CDR3 spans 11 amino acids. CDR3 amino acids: CASSLGGEQFF. DNA of the CDR3: TGTGCCAGCAGCTTAGGCGGGGAGCAGTTTTTT.

Points on this clone: Other nucleotide sequences from this sample produce the same CDR3. The rearrangement links TRBV27 to TRBJ1-2, with D uncertain. V gave up 0 bases and J gave up 2 bases, with 4 bases separating them. Germline loops: CDR1 MNHEY, CDR2 SMNVEV (reference sequence). The CDR3 has 13 residues. The CDR3 spells CASSLSGNYGYTF. The CDR3, as DNA: TGTGCCAGCAGTTTATCAGGAAACTATGGCTACACCTTC.

This clone was seen ten or more times. The chain links TRBV7-3 to TRBJ2-2, with 8 positions matching TRBD1. The CDR3 has 16 residues. The ends lost 1 base at V and 1 base at J; junction bases unmatched: 2. The V gene's germline CDR1 is SGHTA and CDR2 FQGTGA. CDR3 DNA sequence: TGTGCCAGCAGCTTAATAGGACAGGGGAACACCGGGGAGCTGTTTTTT. It specifies CASSLIGQGNTGELFF.

This clone was counted ten times or more. The chain carries TRBV20-1 and TRBJ2-7; D gene ambiguous. The V end was cut by 4 bases, the J end by 0 bases, with 16 bases between. The CDR3 contains 15 residues. CDR1 is DFQATT and CDR2 is SNEGSKA in the germline V gene (reference sequence). The CDR3 region has the DNA TGCAGTGCTATCCGCCCGGCTCGATCCTCCTACGAGCAGTACTTC. Translating it yields CSAIRPARSSYEQYF.

This clone showed up many times. A read error is possible here, since a much larger clone lies one base away. The rearrangement uses TRBV20-1 and TRBJ2-3, with 10 bases lining up with TRBD1. V shed 7 bases, J shed 9 bases, and the junction held 13 bases outside the gene matches. This CDR3 region has 14 residues. The V gene's germline CDR1 is DFQATT and CDR2 SNEGSKA (reference sequence). The CDR3 here is CSVDRQGAPGTQYF. For the CDR3, the DNA is TGCAGTGTTGACAGACAGGGGGCGCCGGGGACGCAGTATTTT.

This clone has ten or more counts. The chain recombines TRBV18 with TRBJ2-7; 9 bases align to TRBD2. The germline CDR1 and CDR2 sequences are KGHSH and LQKENI. The J segment lost 7 bases and the V segment lost 5 bases, leaving 9 bases of the junction unmatched. This CDR3 has 14 amino acids. As DNA, the CDR3 is TGTGCCAGCTCAGAGAGCGGGGGGAAGAGGGAGCAGTACTTC. Its translation: CASSESGGKREQYF.

Many counts were recorded for this clone. V and J are TRBV5-1 and TRBJ1-2; weak D call: TRBD1 (6 bases). Per the germline V gene, CDR1 is SGHRS and CDR2 is YFSETQ. The CDR3 has 16 residues. Trimming cost V 1 base and J 5 bases, with 18 bases left between them. The CDR3 DNA reads TGCGCCAGCAGCTTGAGGACTACAGGGTCAATTTATGGCTACACCTTC. Translating gives CASSLRTTGSIYGYTF.